Listed below are T cell receptor beta chains from one sample, sequenced in a study of Graves' ophthalmopathy and Graves' hyperthyroidism. TCRdb re-analysed the multiplex PCR reads in MiXCR, keeping a single row per CDR3 protein. The profile covers 500,000 to 700,000 distinct CDR3 sequences, with approximately 22% appearing a single time and roughly 7.4% taken by the ten largest. The sample taken for sequencing was peripheral blood. The receptor source for this set is a woman aged 18-29 years with stable Graves' hyperthyroidism. Some clones in this sample may be carry-over from other donors' samples. Each CDR3 is given without its conserved first and last residue. The size entry is marked missing in some rows and otherwise reads once, few, many or a size class.

>TRBJ2-2|TRBV11-2|many
ASRIPGQPNTGELF
>TRBJ2-2|TRBV12-3/TRBV12-4|.
ASRRAGGSRELF
>TRBJ1-3|TRBV19|.
ASSTGTGAGNTIY
>TRBJ1-1|TRBV6-1|.
ASSEQLELEAF
>TRBJ2-5|TRBV4-1|many
ASSQPYPDREKTQY
>TRBJ2-2|TRBV20-1|many
SARESQGTGELF
>TRBJ2-5|TRBV6-5|many
ASKGAGRETQY
>TRBJ2-2|TRBV18|.
ASSKGQVNTGELF
>TRBJ1-2|TRBV7-2|many
ASSLVRQGTYGYT
>TRBJ1-1|TRBV12-3/TRBV12-4|few
ASKGPTAEAF
>TRBJ2-7|TRBV4-1|many
ASSQEQSTYEQY
>TRBJ2-6|TRBV6-1|many
ASSKDRTGANVLT
>TRBJ2-7|TRBV28|many
ASRTGGFSEQY
>TRBJ2-5|TRBV7-2|many
ASSYAGTHQETQY
>TRBJ1-5|TRBV12-5|many
ASGLYIRGGRGLHQPQH
>TRBJ2-2|TRBV11-3|many
ASKPGLGATGELF
>TRBJ2-7|TRBV27|many
ASSNQLNYEQY
>TRBJ2-3|TRBV20-1|few
SARDQKSGGGARTDTQY
>TRBJ2-7|TRBV12-3/TRBV12-4|many
ASRPDDYEQY
>TRBJ1-1|TRBV19|many
ASSIGQAPMNTEAF
>TRBJ2-4|TRBV7-8|many
ASSFPRGGLAKNIQY